This note documents a single T cell receptor (beta chain) sequence. It was with 60 Vbeta and 13 Jbeta primers that the PCR ran. Per the study methods: Later, an analysis found about 77 million unique TCR beta chains, and about 10 million of these were shared. Clones were read by immunoSEQ multiplex PCR, and TCRdb kept only the in-frame ones, dropping some. D and trimming were read from the DNA, whereas the V and J calls and clone size are those reported in that table. The table has around 180,000 clones, about 81% seen once. This specimen comes from a study of cytomegalovirus exposure and HLA in healthy donors. Study at large: Prior work identified 120 million or so unique TCR beta sequences in roughly 180 million T cells.

Germline assignment: CDR1 SGHAT and CDR2 FQNNGV. V lost 1 base and J lost 5; bases outside the gene matches: 7. The CDR3 extends over 16 amino acids. The chain employs TRBV11-2 and TRBJ2-1, with 8 bases fitting TRBD2. The clonotype comes from a woman between 18 and 29 years old in good health and CMV-seropositive. The sample taken for sequencing was PBMCs. CDR3: CASSLGSSGRDNEQFF. Here the CDR3 DNA reads TGTGCCAGCAGCTTAGGCTCTAGCGGGCGGGACAATGAGCAGTTCTTC.